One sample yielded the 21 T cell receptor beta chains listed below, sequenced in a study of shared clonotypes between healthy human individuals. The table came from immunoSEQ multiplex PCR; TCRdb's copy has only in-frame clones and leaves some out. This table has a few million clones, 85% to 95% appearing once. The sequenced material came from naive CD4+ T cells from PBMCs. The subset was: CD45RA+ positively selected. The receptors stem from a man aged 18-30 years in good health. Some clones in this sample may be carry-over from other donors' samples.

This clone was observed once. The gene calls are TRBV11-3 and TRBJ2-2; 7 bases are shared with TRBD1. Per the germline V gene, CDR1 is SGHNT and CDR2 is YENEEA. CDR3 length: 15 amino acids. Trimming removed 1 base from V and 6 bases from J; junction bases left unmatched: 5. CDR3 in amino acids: CASSLGGGIAGELFF. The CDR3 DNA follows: TGTGCCAGCAGCTTAGGAGGGGGCATAGCCGGGGAGCTGTTTTTT. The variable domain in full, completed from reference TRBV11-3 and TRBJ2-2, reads EAGVVQSPRYKIIEKKQPVAFWCNPISGHNTLYWYLQNLGQGPELLIRYENEEAVDDSQLPKDRFSAERLKGVDSTLKIQPAELGDSAVYLCASSLGGGIAGELFFGEGSRLTVL.

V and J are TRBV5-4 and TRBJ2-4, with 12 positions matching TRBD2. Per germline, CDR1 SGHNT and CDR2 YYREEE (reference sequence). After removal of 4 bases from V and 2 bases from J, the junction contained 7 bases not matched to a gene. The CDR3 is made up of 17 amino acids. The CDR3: CASSLGLAGTTKNIQYF. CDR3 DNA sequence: TGTGCCAGCAGCCTGGGACTAGCGGGTACAACCAAAAACATTCAGTACTTC.

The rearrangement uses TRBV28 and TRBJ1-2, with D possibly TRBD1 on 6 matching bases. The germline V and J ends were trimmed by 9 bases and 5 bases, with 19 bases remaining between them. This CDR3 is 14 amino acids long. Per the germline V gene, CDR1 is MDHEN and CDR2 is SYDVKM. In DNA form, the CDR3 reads TGTGCCAGTTTCAATGGGGGCGCGGGGTATGGCTACACCTTC. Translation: CASFNGGAGYGYTF.

The CDR3 loop is CASSQGLYNEQFF. CDR3 sequence (DNA): TGTGCCAGCAGCCAGGGCCTCTACAATGAGCAGTTCTTC. The genes are TRBV7-9 and TRBJ2-1, with D possibly matching TRBD1 (5 bases). There are 13 residues in the CDR3. V was shortened by 5 bases and J by 3 bases, with 8 bases between the two germline ends. CDR1 is SEHNR and CDR2 is FQNEAQ in the germline V gene (reference sequence).

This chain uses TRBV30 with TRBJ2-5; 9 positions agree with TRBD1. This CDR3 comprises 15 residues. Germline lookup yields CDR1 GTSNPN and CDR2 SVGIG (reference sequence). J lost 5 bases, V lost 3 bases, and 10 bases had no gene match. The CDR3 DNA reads TGTGCCTGGAGAGCCTGGGACAGGGCGACTGAGACCCAGTACTTC. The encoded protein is CAWRAWDRATETQYF.

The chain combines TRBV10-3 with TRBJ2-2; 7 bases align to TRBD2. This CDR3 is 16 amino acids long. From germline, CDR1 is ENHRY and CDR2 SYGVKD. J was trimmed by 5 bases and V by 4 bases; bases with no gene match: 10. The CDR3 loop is CAISVPSGGGTGELFF. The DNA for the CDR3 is TGTGCCATCAGTGTGCCTAGCGGTGGGGGAACCGGGGAGCTGTTTTTT.

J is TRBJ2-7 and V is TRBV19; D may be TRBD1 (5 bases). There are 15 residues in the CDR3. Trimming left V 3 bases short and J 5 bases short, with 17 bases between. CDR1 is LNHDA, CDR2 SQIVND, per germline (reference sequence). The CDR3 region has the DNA TGTGCCAGTAGTATCCGGGCAGGGCGGATTAACGAGCAGTACTTC. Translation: CASSIRAGRINEQYF.

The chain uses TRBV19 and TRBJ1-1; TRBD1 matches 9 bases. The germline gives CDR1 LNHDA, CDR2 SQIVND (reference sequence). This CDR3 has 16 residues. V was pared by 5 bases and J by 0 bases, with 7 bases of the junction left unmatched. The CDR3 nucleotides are TGTGCCAGTAGTTCCACAGGGGGCTGGGTGAACACTGAAGCTTTCTTT. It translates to CASSSTGGWVNTEAFF.

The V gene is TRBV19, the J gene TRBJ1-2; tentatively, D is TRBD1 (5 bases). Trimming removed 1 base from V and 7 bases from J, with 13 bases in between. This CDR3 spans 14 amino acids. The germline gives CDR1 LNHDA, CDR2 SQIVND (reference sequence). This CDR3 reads CASSIAGWDFGYTF. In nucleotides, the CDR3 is TGTGCCAGTAGTATAGCCGGGTGGGACTTTGGCTACACCTTC.

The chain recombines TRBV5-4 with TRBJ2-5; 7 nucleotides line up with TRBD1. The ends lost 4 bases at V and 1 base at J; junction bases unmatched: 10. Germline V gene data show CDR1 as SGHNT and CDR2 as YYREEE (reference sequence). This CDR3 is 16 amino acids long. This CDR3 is CASSHRQGEGQETQYF. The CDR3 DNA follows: TGTGCCAGCAGCCATCGACAGGGCGAGGGCCAAGAGACCCAGTACTTC.

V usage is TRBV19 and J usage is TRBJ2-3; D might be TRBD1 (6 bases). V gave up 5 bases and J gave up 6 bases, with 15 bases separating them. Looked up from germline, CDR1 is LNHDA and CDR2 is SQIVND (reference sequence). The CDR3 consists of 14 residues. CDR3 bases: TGTGCCAGTAGTTACAACAGGGCGGTGGATACGCAGTATTTT. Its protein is CASSYNRAVDTQYF.

The CDR3 region is CASSNLVGQGIYEQYF. The CDR3 DNA follows: TGCGCCAGCAGCAATCTAGTAGGCCAGGGGATCTACGAGCAGTACTTC. This chain connects TRBV5-1 to TRBJ2-7; tentative D call: TRBD1 (6 bases). Germline V lookup: CDR1 SGHRS, CDR2 YFSETQ. The CDR3 has 16 residues. V lost 4 bases to trimming and J lost 3 bases, with 20 bases between them.

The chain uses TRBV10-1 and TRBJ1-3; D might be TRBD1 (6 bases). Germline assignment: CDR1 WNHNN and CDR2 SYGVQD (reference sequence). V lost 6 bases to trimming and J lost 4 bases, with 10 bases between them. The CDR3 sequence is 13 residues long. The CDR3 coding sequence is TGCGCCAGCAGCCACGGACAGGGAAACACCATATATTTT. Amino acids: CASSHGQGNTIYF.

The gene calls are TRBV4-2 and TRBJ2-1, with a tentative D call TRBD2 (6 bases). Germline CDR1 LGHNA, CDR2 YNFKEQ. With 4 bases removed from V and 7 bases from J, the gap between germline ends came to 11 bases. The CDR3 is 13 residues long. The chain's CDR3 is CASSPGRGNEQFF. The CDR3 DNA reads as TGTGCCAGCAGCCCCGGGAGAGGGAATGAGCAGTTCTTC.

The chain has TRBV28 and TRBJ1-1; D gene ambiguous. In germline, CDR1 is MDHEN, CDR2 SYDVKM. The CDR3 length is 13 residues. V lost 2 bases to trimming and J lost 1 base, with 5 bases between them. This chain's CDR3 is CASSLVPNTEAFF. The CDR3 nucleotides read TGTGCCAGCAGTTTAGTCCCGAACACTGAAGCTTTCTTT.

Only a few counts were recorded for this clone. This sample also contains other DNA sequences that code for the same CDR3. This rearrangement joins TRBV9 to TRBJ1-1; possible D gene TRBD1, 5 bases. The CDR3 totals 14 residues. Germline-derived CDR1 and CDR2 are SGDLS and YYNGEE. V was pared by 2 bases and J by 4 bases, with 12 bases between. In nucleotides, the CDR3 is TGTGCCAGCAGCGTTGCAGGGCTGGGCACTGAAGCTTTCTTT. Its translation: CASSVAGLGTEAFF.

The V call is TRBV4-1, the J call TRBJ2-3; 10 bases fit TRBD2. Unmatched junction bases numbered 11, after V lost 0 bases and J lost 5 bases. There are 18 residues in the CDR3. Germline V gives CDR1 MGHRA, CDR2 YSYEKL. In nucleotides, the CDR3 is TGCGCCAGCAGCCAAGATCCCCCTAGCGGGAGACGAGTAGATACGCAGTATTTT. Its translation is CASSQDPPSGRRVDTQYF.

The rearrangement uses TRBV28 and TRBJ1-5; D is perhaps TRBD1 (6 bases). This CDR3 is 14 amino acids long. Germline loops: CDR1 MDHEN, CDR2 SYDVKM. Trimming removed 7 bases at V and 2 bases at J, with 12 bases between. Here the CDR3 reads CASTDHRGNQPQHF. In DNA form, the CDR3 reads TGTGCCAGCACCGACCACAGGGGCAATCAGCCCCAGCATTTT.

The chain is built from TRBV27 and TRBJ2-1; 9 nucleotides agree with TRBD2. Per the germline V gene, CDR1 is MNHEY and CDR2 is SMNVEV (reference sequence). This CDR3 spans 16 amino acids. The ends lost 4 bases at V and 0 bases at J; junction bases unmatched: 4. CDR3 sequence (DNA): TGTGCCAGCAGTTCGGGCGGGAGGGTCTCCTACAATGAGCAGTTCTTC. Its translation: CASSSGGRVSYNEQFF.

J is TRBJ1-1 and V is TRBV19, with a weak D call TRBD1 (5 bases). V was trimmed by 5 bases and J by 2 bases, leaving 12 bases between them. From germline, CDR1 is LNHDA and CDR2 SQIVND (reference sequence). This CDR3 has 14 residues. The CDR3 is CASSFLDSNTEAFF. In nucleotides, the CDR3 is TGTGCCAGTAGTTTTCTTGACAGCAACACTGAAGCTTTCTTT.

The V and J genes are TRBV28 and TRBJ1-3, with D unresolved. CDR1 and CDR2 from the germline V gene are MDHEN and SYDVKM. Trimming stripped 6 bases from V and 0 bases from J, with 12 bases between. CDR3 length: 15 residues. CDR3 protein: CASSSPELSGNTIYF. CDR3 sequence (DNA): TGTGCCAGCAGCTCCCCTGAGCTCTCTGGAAACACCATATATTTT.